A selection of T cell receptor beta chains follows, all from one sample in a study of OX40 agonist ivuxolimab in advanced cancers. This table comes from immunoSEQ multiplex PCR, and its TCRdb copy is limited to in-frame clones, with some not included. The sample has about 69,000 clones, 90% seen once. The sequencing used CD4+ or CD8+ T cells sorted from blood, collected in a trial of the OX40 agonist ivuxolimab. Every receptor here comes from an adult with an advanced solid tumor such as melanoma, head and neck, liver or kidney cancer. CDR3s leave out the opening cysteine and the closing phenylalanine or tryptophan.

SANLGGKWG	TRBV20-1	TRBJ2-7
ASSSGQGWIPQH	TRBV7-2	TRBJ1-5
ASSRSGVNEQF	TRBV11-3	TRBJ2-1
ASSPWGREYKNIQY	TRBV6-6	TRBJ2-4
ASSAPGLWNEQY	TRBV28	TRBJ2-7
ASSQRGGGDPEAF	TRBV5-1	TRBJ1-1
ASSITGGGQPQH	TRBV19	TRBJ1-5
ASGPGTSGSVNEQF	TRBV12-5	TRBJ2-1
ASKLSYGANVLT	TRBV6-1	TRBJ2-6
ASSADRTSGYT	TRBV7-9	TRBJ1-2
ASSLRVRETQY	TRBV7-9	TRBJ2-5
ASSRRRDQPQH	TRBV27	TRBJ1-5
ASRKLAGRLDTQY	TRBV27	TRBJ2-3
ASSDRGRAPHNEQF	TRBV25-1	TRBJ2-1
ARGSSGAPSYEQY	TRBV19	TRBJ2-7
ASSWGRGGSVEKLF	TRBV28	TRBJ1-4
ASSPGPQAF	TRBV18	TRBJ1-1
ASSRDRSRYTQY	TRBV7-2	TRBJ2-3
ASSMSRSSYNEQF	TRBV19	TRBJ2-1
ASQYTRRGEYYGYT	TRBV28	TRBJ1-2
ASRRTGGTEAF	TRBV2	TRBJ1-1
AWSKGKNYGYT	TRBV30	TRBJ1-2
ASSLETGGYDGYT	TRBV7-6	TRBJ1-2
ASSPGGAGGYNEQF	TRBV7-6	TRBJ2-1
ASSLTGGSGTEAF	TRBV7-3	TRBJ1-1
ASSFRTSGREY	TRBV5-8	TRBJ2-3
ASSGRVGEQY	TRBV18	TRBJ2-7
ASSLVRDRNTGELF	TRBV5-1	TRBJ2-2
ASSSGTSGSYNEQF	TRBV5-1	TRBJ2-1
ASSPGLAGVRSSYNEQF	TRBV27	TRBJ2-1
ASSETSVMSAF	TRBV19	TRBJ2-1
ASSPPNSGQYEQY	TRBV18	TRBJ2-7
ASSEALGGGSEKLF	TRBV6-1	TRBJ1-4
ASSGPGRRSTDTQY	TRBV10-1	TRBJ2-3
ASNREGSTEAF	TRBV10-2	TRBJ1-1
ASSVVGTGTSPLH	TRBV9	TRBJ1-6
ASSANTGANYGYT	TRBV5-5	TRBJ1-2
ASSRREGGPSTQY	TRBV7-3	TRBJ2-3
ASSLQGASTDTQY	TRBV5-6	TRBJ2-3
ASSLMNTEAF	TRBV5-4	TRBJ1-1
ASSTGDRALEKLF	TRBV5-8	TRBJ1-4
ASSLGDSLNIQY	TRBV7-8	TRBJ2-4